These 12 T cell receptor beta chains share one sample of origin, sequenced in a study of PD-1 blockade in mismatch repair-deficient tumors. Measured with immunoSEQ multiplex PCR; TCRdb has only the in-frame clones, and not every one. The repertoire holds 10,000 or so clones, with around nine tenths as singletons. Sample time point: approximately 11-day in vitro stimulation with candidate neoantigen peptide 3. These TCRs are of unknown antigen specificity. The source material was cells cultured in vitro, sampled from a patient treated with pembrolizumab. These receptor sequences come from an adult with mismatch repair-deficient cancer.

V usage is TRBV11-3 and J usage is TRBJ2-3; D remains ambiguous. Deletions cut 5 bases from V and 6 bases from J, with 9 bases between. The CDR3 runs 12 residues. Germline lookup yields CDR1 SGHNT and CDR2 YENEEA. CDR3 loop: CASSLPWDTQYF. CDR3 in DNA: TGTGCCAGCAGCCTGCCCTGGGATACGCAGTATTTT.

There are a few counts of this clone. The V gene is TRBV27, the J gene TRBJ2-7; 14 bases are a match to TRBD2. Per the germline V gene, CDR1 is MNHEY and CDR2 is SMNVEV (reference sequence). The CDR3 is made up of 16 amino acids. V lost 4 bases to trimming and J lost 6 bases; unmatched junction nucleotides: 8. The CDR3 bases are TGTGCCAGCAGTTCCACCCCCGGGACTAGCGGGAGCGAGCAGTACTTC. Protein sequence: CASSSTPGTSGSEQYF.

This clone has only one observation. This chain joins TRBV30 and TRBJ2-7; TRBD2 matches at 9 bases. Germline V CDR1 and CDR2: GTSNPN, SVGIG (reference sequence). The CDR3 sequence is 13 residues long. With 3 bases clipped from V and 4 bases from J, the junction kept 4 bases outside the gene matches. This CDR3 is CAWSLSGRYEQYF. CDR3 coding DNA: TGTGCCTGGAGCCTTAGCGGGAGATACGAGCAGTACTTC.

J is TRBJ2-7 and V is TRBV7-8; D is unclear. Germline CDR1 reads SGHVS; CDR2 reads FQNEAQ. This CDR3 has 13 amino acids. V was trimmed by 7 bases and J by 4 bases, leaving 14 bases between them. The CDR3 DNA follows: TGTGCCAGCACCTTGGAGTCATATTACGAGCAGTACTTC. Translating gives CASTLESYYEQYF.

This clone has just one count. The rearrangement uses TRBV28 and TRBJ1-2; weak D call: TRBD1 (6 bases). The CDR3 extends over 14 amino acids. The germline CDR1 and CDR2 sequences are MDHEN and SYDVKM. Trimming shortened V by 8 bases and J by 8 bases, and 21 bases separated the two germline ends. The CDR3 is CASGDPGGAFGYTF. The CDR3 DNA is TGTGCCAGCGGTGACCCTGGGGGGGCGTTCGGCTACACCTTC.

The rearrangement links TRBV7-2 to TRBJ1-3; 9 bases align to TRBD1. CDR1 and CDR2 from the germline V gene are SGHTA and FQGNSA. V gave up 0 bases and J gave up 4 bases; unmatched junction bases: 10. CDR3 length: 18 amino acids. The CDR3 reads CASSLAGQGAAGGNTIYF. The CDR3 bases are TGTGCCAGCAGCTTAGCGGGACAGGGAGCGGCAGGGGGAAACACCATATATTTT.

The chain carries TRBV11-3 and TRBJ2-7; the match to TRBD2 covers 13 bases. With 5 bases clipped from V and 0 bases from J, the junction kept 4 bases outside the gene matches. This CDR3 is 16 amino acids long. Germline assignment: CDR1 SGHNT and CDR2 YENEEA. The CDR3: CASSAGTSGASYEQYF. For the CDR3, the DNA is TGTGCCAGCAGCGCCGGGACTAGCGGGGCCTCCTACGAGCAGTACTTC.

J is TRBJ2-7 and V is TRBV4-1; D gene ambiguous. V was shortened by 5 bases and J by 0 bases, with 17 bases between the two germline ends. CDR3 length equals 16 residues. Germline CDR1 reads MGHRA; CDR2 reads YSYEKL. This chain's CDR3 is CASSTRPRVPSYEQYF. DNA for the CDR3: TGCGCCAGCAGCACCCGACCTAGGGTCCCCTCCTACGAGCAGTACTTC.

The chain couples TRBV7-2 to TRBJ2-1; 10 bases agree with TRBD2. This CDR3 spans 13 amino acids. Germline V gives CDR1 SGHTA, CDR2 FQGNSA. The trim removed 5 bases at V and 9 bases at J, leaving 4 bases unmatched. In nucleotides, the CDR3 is TGTGCCAGCAGCACCCTAGCGGGAGTTGAGCAGTTCTTC. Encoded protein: CASSTLAGVEQFF.

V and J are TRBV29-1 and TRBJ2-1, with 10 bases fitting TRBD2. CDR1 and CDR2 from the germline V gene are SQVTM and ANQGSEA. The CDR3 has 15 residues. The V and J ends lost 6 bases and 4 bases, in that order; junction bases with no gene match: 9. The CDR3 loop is CSVGRTSGSYNEQFF. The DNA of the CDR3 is TGCAGCGTCGGGAGGACTAGCGGAAGTTACAATGAGCAGTTCTTC.

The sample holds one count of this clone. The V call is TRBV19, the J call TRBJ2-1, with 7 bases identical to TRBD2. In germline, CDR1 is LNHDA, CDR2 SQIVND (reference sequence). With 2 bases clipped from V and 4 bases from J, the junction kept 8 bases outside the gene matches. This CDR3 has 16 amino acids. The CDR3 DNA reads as TGTGCCAGTAGTATATCTAGCGGAGAACCTTACAATGAGCAGTTCTTC. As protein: CASSISSGEPYNEQFF.

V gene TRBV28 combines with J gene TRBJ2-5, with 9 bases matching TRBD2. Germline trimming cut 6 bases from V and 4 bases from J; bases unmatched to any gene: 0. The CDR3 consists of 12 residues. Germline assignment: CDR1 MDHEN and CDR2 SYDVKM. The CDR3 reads CASRLAGETQYF. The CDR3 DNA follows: TGTGCCAGCAGACTAGCGGGAGAGACCCAGTACTTC.